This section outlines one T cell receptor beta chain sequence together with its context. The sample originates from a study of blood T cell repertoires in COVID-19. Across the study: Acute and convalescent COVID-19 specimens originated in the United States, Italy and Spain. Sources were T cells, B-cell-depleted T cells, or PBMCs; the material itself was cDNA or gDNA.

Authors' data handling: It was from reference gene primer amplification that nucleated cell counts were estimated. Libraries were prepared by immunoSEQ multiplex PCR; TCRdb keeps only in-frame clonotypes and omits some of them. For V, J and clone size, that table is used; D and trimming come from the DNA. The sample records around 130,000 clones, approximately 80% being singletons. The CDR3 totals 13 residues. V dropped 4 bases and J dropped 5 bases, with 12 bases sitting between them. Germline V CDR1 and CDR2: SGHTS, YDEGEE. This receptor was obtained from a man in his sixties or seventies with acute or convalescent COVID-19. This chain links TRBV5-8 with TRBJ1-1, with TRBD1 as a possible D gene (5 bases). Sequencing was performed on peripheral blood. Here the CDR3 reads CASSPIQGTEAFF. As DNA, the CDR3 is TGTGCCAGCAGCCCGATCCAGGGAACTGAAGCTTTCTTT.